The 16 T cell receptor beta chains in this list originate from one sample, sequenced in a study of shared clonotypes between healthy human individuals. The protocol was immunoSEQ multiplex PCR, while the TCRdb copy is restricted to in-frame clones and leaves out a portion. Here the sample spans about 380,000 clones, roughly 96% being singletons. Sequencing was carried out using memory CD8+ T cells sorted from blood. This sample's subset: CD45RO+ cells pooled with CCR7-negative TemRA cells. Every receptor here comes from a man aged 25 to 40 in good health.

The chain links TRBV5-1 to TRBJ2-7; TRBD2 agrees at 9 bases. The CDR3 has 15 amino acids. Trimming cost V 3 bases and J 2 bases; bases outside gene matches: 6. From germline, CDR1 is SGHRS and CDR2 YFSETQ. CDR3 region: CASSSGTSRPYEQYF. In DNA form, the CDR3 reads TGCGCCAGCAGCTCCGGGACTAGCCGTCCCTACGAGCAGTACTTC.

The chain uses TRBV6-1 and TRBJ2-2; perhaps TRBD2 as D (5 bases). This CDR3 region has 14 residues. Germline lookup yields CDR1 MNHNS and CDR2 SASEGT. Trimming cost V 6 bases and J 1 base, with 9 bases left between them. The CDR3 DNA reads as TGTGCCAGCAGGAGGGCGGTGAACACCGGGGAGCTGTTTTTT. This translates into CASRRAVNTGELFF.

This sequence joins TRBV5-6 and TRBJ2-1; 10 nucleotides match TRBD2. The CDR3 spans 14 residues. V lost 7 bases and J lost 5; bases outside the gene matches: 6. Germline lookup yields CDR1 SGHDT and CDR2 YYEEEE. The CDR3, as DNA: TGTGCCAGCCACAGGACTAGCGGTAACAATGAGCAGTTCTTC. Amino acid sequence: CASHRTSGNNEQFF.

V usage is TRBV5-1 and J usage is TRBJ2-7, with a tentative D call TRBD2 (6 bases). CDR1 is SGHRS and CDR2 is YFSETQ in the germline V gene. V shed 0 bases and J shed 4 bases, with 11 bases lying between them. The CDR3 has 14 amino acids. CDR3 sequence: CASSLDGSGYEQYF. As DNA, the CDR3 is TGCGCCAGCAGCTTGGACGGGAGTGGTTACGAGCAGTACTTC. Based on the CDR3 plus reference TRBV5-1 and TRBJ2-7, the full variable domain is KAGVTQTPRYLIKTRGQQVTLSCSPISGHRSVSWYQQTPGQGLQFLFEYFSETQRNKGNFPGRFSGRQFSNSRSEMNVSTLELGDSALYLCASSLDGSGYEQYFGPGTRLTVT.

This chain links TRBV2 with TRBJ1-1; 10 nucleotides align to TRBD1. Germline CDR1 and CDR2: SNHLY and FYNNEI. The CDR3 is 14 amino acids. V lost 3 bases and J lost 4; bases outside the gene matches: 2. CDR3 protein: CASSDWTGGTEAFF. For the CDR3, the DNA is TGTGCCAGCAGTGACTGGACAGGGGGCACTGAAGCTTTCTTT.

The CDR3 DNA sequence: TGCGCCAGCAGCTCCTCTGCGGTTCGGAGCGGAGGAGATACGCAGTATTTT. Its translation is CASSSSAVRSGGDTQYF. The gene calls are TRBV5-1 and TRBJ2-3, with TRBD2 as a possible D gene (5 bases). Germline lookup yields CDR1 SGHRS and CDR2 YFSETQ. V was shortened by 3 bases and J by 5 bases, with 22 bases between the two germline ends. The CDR3 is made up of 17 amino acids. Full variable domain (missing parts from reference TRBV5-1 and TRBJ2-3): KAGVTQTPRYLIKTRGQQVTLSCSPISGHRSVSWYQQTPGQGLQFLFEYFSETQRNKGNFPGRFSGRQFSNSRSEMNVSTLELGDSALYLCASSSSAVRSGGDTQYFGPGTRLTVL.

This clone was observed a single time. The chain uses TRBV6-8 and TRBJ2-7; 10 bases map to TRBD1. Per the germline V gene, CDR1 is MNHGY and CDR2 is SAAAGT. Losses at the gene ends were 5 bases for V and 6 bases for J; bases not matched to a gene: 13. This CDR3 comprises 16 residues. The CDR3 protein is CASSPPPGQGWFEQYF. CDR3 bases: TGTGCCAGCAGTCCTCCACCGGGACAGGGGTGGTTCGAGCAGTACTTC.

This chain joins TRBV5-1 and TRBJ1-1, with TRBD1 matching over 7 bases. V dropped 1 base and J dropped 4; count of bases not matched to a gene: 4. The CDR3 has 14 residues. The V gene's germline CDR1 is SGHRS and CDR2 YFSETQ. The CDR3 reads CASSLTGEITEAFF. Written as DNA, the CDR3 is TGCGCCAGCAGCTTGACAGGGGAGATCACTGAAGCTTTCTTT.

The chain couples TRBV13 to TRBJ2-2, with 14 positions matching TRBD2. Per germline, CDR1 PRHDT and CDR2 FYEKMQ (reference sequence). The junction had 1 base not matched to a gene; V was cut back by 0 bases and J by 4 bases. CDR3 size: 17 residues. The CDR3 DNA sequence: TGTGCCAGCAGCTTAGGGACTAGCGGGAGGGCCACCGGGGAGCTGTTTTTT. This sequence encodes CASSLGTSGRATGELFF.

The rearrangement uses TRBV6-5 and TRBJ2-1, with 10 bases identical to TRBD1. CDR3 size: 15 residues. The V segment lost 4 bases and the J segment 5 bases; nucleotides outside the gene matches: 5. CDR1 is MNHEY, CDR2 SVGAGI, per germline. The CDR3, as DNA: TGTGCCAGCAGTTGGGGGGACAGGGGCCACAATGAGCAGTTCTTC. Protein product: CASSWGDRGHNEQFF.

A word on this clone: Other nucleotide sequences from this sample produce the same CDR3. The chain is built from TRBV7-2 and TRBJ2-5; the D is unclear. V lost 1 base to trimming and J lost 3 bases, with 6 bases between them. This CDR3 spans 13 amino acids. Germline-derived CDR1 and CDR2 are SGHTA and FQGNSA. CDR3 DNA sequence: TGTGCCAGCAGCTTAGATAGGGAAGAGACCCAGTACTTC. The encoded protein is CASSLDREETQYF.

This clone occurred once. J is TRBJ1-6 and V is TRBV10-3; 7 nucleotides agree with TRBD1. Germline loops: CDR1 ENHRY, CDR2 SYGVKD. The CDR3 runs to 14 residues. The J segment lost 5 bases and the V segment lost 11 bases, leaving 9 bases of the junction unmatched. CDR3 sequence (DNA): TGTGCCGCGACAGGGCAGGTGGATAATTCACCCCTCCACTTT. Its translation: CAATGQVDNSPLHF.

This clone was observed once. The CDR3 region has the DNA TGTGCCAGCAGTGAATGGCCCAGAAGTTATAGCAATCAGCCCCAGCATTTT. It specifies CASSEWPRSYSNQPQHF. This sequence joins TRBV2 and TRBJ1-5; no firm D call. This CDR3 contains 17 residues. Germline assignment: CDR1 SNHLY and CDR2 FYNNEI. The V and J ends lost 2 bases and 0 bases respectively, with 14 bases between them.

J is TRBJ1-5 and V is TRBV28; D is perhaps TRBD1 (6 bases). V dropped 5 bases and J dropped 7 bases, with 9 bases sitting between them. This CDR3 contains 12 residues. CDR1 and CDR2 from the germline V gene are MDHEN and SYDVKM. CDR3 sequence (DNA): TGTGCCAGCAGTCCAGGGGCCCAGCCCCAGCATTTT. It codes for CASSPGAQPQHF.

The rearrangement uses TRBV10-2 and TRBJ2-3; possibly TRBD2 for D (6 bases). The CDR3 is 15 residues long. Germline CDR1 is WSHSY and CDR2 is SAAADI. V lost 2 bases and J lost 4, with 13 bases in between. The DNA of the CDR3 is TGCGCCAGCAGTGAGCCAACGGGAGAAGCAGATACGCAGTATTTT. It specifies CASSEPTGEADTQYF.

The DNA for the CDR3 is TGTGCCAGCAGCTTTCCTAGCGGGAGGGGGGAAGAGACCCAGTACTTC. Translated: CASSFPSGRGEETQYF. The chain uses TRBV11-2 and TRBJ2-5; 12 positions match TRBD2. Losses at the gene ends were 3 bases for V and 3 bases for J; bases not matched to a gene: 5. This CDR3 has 16 amino acids. The germline V gene encodes CDR1 SGHAT and CDR2 FQNNGV.